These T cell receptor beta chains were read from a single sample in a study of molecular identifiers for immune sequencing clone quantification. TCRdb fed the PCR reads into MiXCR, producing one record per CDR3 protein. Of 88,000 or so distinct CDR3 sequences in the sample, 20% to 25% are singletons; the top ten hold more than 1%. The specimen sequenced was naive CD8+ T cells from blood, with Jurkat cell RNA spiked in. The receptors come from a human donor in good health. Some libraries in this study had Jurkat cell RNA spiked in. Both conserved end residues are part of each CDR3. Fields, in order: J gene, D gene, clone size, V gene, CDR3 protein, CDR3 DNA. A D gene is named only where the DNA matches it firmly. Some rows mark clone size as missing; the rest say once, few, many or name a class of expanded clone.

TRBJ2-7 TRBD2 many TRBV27 CASSGLAGYEQYF TGTGCCAGCAGCGGACTAGCGGGCTACGAGCAGTACTTC
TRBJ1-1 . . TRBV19 CASSAGASAFF TGTGCCAGTAGTGCGGGGGCGAGTGCTTTCTTT
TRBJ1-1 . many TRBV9 CASSPGGSMAFF TGTGCCAGCAGCCCGGGGGGTTCAATGGCTTTCTTT
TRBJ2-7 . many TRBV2 CASRRDPSHF TGTGCCAGCAGGCGGGACCCGAGCCACTTC
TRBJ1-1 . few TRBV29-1 CSGDGLNTEAFF TGCAGCGGTGACGGGTTGAACACTGAAGCTTTCTTT
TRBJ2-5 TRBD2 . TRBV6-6 CASSYSLRGGHETQYF TGTGCCAGCAGTTACTCCTTACGGGGGGGCCATGAGACCCAGTACTTC
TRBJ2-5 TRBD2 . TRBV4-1 CASSPGVAGFQETQYF TGCGCCAGCAGCCCCGGGGTAGCGGGATTCCAAGAGACCCAGTACTTC
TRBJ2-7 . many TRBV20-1 CSASGTESSYEQYF TGCAGTGCTAGTGGGACGGAGAGCTCCTACGAGCAGTACTTC
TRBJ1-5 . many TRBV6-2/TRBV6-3 CASSYGRGEIRQPQHF TGTGCCAGCAGTTACGGCAGGGGCGAGATTAGACAGCCCCAGCATTTT
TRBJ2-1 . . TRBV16 CASGQSRGYNEQFF TGTGCCAGCGGCCAAAGCAGGGGCTACAATGAGCAGTTCTTC
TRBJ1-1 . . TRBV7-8 CASSFGTGTEAFF TGTGCCAGCAGCTTCGGGACGGGCACTGAAGCTTTCTTT
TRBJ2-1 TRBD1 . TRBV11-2 CASGFRDREGEQFF TGTGCCAGCGGCTTCCGGGACAGGGAGGGTGAGCAGTTCTTC
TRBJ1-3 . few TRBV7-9 CASSSTRVTQKMLAAGNTIYF TGTGCCAGCAGCTCCACCAGGGTAACCCAAAAAATGTTAGCGGCTGGAAACACCATATATTTT
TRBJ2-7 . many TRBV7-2 CASSFPQGGSRVLGEQYF TGTGCCAGCAGCTTTCCCCAGGGGGGGTCCCGGGTCCTTGGGGAGCAGTACTTC
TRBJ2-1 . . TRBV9 CASSMLDEQFF TGTGCCAGCAGCATGCTGGATGAGCAGTTCTTC
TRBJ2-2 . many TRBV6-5 CASTKVPRNTGELFF TGTGCCAGCACTAAGGTTCCCAGGAACACCGGGGAGCTGTTTTTT
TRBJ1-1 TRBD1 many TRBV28 CASSRPDRGLSEAFF TGTGCCAGCAGCCGCCCGGACAGGGGGTTGTCTGAAGCTTTCTTT
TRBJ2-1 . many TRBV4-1 CASSQDRGLAQEQFF TGCGCCAGCAGCCAAGATCGGGGGCTAGCCCAAGAGCAGTTCTTC